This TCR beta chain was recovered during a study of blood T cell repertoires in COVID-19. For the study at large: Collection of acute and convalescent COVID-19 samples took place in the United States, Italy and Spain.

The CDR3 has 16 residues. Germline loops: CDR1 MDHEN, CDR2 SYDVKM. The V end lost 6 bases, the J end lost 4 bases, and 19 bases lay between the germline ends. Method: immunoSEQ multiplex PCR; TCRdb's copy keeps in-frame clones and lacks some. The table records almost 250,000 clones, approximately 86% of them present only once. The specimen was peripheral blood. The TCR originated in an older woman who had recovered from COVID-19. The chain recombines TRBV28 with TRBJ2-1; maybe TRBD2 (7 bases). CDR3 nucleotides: TGTGCCAGCAGGTCTGACGGGGGGCCCCGGTACAATGAGCAGTTCTTC. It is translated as CASRSDGGPRYNEQFF.